Listed below are T cell receptor beta chains from one sample, sequenced in a study of cytomegalovirus exposure and HLA in healthy donors. Method: immunoSEQ multiplex PCR; TCRdb's copy keeps in-frame clones and lacks some. The sample holds roughly 200,000 clones, 79% seen once. The sample was PBMCs. Receptors were obtained from a woman in her 30s in good health and CMV-seropositive. Both conserved end residues are part of each CDR3. A D gene is named only where the DNA matches it firmly. Not every row has a clone size; where given, it reads once, few, many or a size class.

j_call | clone_size | d_call | v_call | cdr3_nt | cdr3_aa
TRBJ2-7 | . | TRBD2 | TRBV5-4 | TGTGCCAGCAGCCGGGAGGACGGGCAGTACTTC | CASSREDGQYF
TRBJ1-1 | . | . | TRBV4-2 | TGTGCCAGCAGCAGGGGCGACAAACCAAACCTAAAGAACACTGAAGCTTTCTTT | CASSRGDKPNLKNTEAFF
TRBJ2-2 | . | TRBD2 | TRBV4-3 | TGCGCCAGCAGCCAGGACGGACTAGCGGGAGGATATACCGGGGAGCTGTTTTTT | CASSQDGLAGGYTGELFF
TRBJ2-5 | . | . | TRBV7-9 | TGTGCCAGCGCCTGGGAAAGCGGGACCCAGTACTTC | CASAWESGTQYF
TRBJ1-1 | . | TRBD1 | TRBV2 | TGTGCCAGTACTCGACAGGGCTACACTGAAGCTTTCTTT | CASTRQGYTEAFF
TRBJ1-1 | . | . | TRBV4-1 | TGCGCCAGCAGCCAATCGCGGGGGCAGGCGGGTGTGGGACCTTTCTTT | CASSQSRGQAGVGPFF
TRBJ2-7 | . | TRBD1 | TRBV5-4 | TGTGCCAGCACCCAGCAGGGGGCGTCCTACGAGCAGTACTTC | CASTQQGASYEQYF
TRBJ2-3 | . | TRBD1 | TRBV7-2 | TGTGCCAGCAGCTTAAGGGGGCTGAGCACAGATACGCAGTATTTT | CASSLRGLSTDTQYF
TRBJ2-7 | few | . | TRBV6-1 | TGTGCCAGCAGTGATGGAATGCGAGGACTTGCCTACGAGCAGTACTTC | CASSDGMRGLAYEQYF
TRBJ2-7 | . | . | TRBV19 | TGTGCCAGTAGTTTGCGGGTTACCTACGAGCAGTACTTC | CASSLRVTYEQYF
TRBJ2-1 | . | TRBD2 | TRBV7-2 | TGTGCCAGTCCGCAGCCGGGACTAGGCAACAATGAGCAGTTCTTC | CASPQPGLGNNEQFF
TRBJ1-1 | few | . | TRBV7-2 | TGTGCCAGCAGCTTAAGGGCAGCGGCCTGGGGCACTGAAGCTTTCTTT | CASSLRAAAWGTEAFF
TRBJ2-7 | . | . | TRBV18 | TGTGCCAGCTCACCCCGGACAAGGGTCTACGAGCAGTACTTC | CASSPRTRVYEQYF
TRBJ1-1 | . | TRBD1 | TRBV5-1 | TGCGCCAGCAGCTTTACAGGGGCGGACACTGAAGCTTTCTTT | CASSFTGADTEAFF
TRBJ2-5 | . | . | TRBV7-2 | TGTGCCAGCAGCCGATGGGTAGAGCTAGCTGAGGAGACCCAGTACTTC | CASSRWVELAEETQYF
TRBJ2-1 | . | TRBD2 | TRBV30 | TGTGCCTGGAGTGTCCCAGGACTAGCGGGAGAAAGTGAGCAGTTCTTC | CAWSVPGLAGESEQFF
TRBJ2-5 | . | . | TRBV5-5 | TGTGCCAGCAGCCGGTTCCAAGAGACCCAGTACTTC | CASSRFQETQYF
TRBJ1-4 | . | TRBD1 | TRBV7-6 | TGTGCCAGCAGCCCCGGGACAGGGTACGAAAAACTGTTTTTT | CASSPGTGYEKLFF
TRBJ1-1 | few | TRBD1 | TRBV7-2 | TGTGCCAGCAGCTCCGACCCCGGACTCAGGGGGCTTGATGAAGCTTTCTTT | CASSSDPGLRGLDEAFF
TRBJ2-6 | . | . | TRBV5-6 | TGTGCCAGCGAACCATGGAGGGCGTCTGGGGCCAACGTCCTGACTTTC | CASEPWRASGANVLTF
TRBJ2-1 | . | . | TRBV11-3 | TGTGCCAGCAACCTTGCCGGGACTGCTCCCTACAATGAGCAGTTCTTC | CASNLAGTAPYNEQFF
TRBJ1-2 | . | . | TRBV9 | TGTGCCAGCAGCCCCGATCCAGGGGCGGATGGCTACACCTTC | CASSPDPGADGYTF
TRBJ1-5 | . | . | TRBV7-2 | TGTGCCAGCAGCGTACGTGGAGGCAATCAGCCCCAGCATTTT | CASSVRGGNQPQHF
TRBJ1-3 | . | . | TRBV5-6 | TGTGCCAGCAGCTTGGGCAGCTCTGGAAACACCATATATTTT | CASSLGSSGNTIYF
TRBJ2-5 | . | TRBD2 | TRBV2 | TGTGCCAGCAGACCACAGACTAGCGGGAAAGGGGAGACCCAGTACTTC | CASRPQTSGKGETQYF
TRBJ2-1 | once | . | TRBV18 | TGTGCCAGCTCACCAGGTCACCAGGGCAATGAGCAGTTCTTC | CASSPGHQGNEQFF
TRBJ2-7 | . | . | TRBV19 | TGTGCCAGTGCGAAGGGGAACTCCTACGAGCAGTACTTC | CASAKGNSYEQYF
TRBJ2-2 | . | . | TRBV4-1 | TGCGCCAGCAGCCAAGAGGGTCTAGGAATGGCCGGGGAGCTGTTTTTT | CASSQEGLGMAGELFF
TRBJ2-5 | . | TRBD2 | TRBV5-1 | TGCGCCAGCAGCGCGGGACTAGCGGGAGGAGAGACCCAGTACTTC | CASSAGLAGGETQYF
TRBJ2-6 | . | TRBD1 | TRBV12-5 | TGTGCTAGTGCCTCGGTTTTGACAGGGGCTGGGGCCAACGTCCTGACTTTC | CASASVLTGAGANVLTF
TRBJ2-7 | . | . | TRBV5-6 | TGTGCCAGCAGCTTGGGTGGAGGGACGGGGGAGCAGTACTTC | CASSLGGGTGEQYF
TRBJ1-3 | . | . | TRBV5-4 | TGTGCCAGCAGCGCGTCGCCGGGGGACTCTGGAAACACCATATATTTT | CASSASPGDSGNTIYF
TRBJ2-5 | . | TRBD2 | TRBV7-9 | TGTGCCAGCAGCCTACGGACTAGCGGGTCAGAGACCCAGTACTTC | CASSLRTSGSETQYF
TRBJ2-1 | . | TRBD2 | TRBV11-3 | TGTGCCAGCAGCCCACGCCACGATCCTAGCGGTACCCCACCCCAGTTCTTC | CASSPRHDPSGTPPQFF
TRBJ2-5 | . | TRBD1 | TRBV19 | TGTGCCAGTAGTACTCGGGACAGGGGGCGAGGGACCCAGTACTTC | CASSTRDRGRGTQYF
TRBJ1-1 | once | . | TRBV27 | TGTGCCAGCAGTTTGAGGCTTGGGAGGACTGAAGCTTTCTTT | CASSLRLGRTEAFF
TRBJ1-1 | . | . | TRBV4-3 | TGCGCCAGCAGCCGAAGGGAAGGAGGGAACACTGAAGCTTTCTTT | CASSRREGGNTEAFF
TRBJ2-7 | . | . | TRBV7-6 | TGTGCCAGCAGCTCCGCCGGTATGAGTGACGAGCAGTACTTC | CASSSAGMSDEQYF
TRBJ2-7 | . | . | TRBV27 | TGTGCCAGCAGTTTTCGGGGACTTATCTACGAGCAGTACTTC | CASSFRGLIYEQYF
TRBJ2-7 | . | . | TRBV19 | TGTGCCAGTAGTGAGGGCAGGACCTCCTACGAGCAGTACTTC | CASSEGRTSYEQYF
TRBJ2-1 | . | TRBD2 | TRBV9 | TGTGCCAGCAGCGTAGTCCCCGGGGGGGGGATCAACAATGAGCAGTTCTTC | CASSVVPGGGINNEQFF
TRBJ1-5 | . | . | TRBV7-2 | TGTGCCAGCAGCCCCTGGGGGGGCGCCAATCAGCCCCAGCATTTT | CASSPWGGANQPQHF
TRBJ2-1 | . | . | TRBV6-4 | TGTGCCAGCAGTGCTCTCGGGGATCTCCCGTACAATGAGCAGTTCTTC | CASSALGDLPYNEQFF
TRBJ1-1 | . | . | TRBV4-3 | TGCGCCAGCAGCCAAGATCTGGCTAGAGTTAGAAACACTGAAGCTTTCTTT | CASSQDLARVRNTEAFF
TRBJ2-1 | . | TRBD2 | TRBV13 | TGTGCCAGCAGCGCCCCCGACCTAGCGGGAGGGTGGAATGAGCAGTTCTTC | CASSAPDLAGGWNEQFF